One and the same sample provided the 20 T cell receptor beta chains below, sequenced in a study of blood T cell repertoires in COVID-19. Profiling relied on immunoSEQ multiplex PCR, and the TCRdb table lists in-frame clones only, not all of them. The sample consists of 60,000 to 75,000 clones, 80% to 85% of them appearing once. Sequencing used peripheral blood. The source of these receptors is a woman older than 75 with acute or convalescent COVID-19.

V and J are TRBV18 and TRBJ2-5, with 9 nucleotides matching TRBD2. CDR1 is KGHSH and CDR2 is LQKENI in the germline V gene. The CDR3 spans 15 residues. J gave up 5 bases and V 1 base, and 5 bases lay outside the gene matches. This chain's CDR3 is CASSPLAGDWETQYF. CDR3 sequence (DNA): TGTGCCAGCTCACCACTAGCGGGGGATTGGGAGACCCAGTACTTC.

The rearrangement joins TRBV9 to TRBJ1-4; no firm D call. CDR3 size: 15 residues. With 0 bases removed from V and 2 bases from J, the gap between germline ends came to 8 bases. Germline loops: CDR1 SGDLS, CDR2 YYNGEE. The CDR3 here is CASSVAVRTNEKLFF. CDR3 in DNA: TGTGCCAGCAGCGTAGCGGTCAGGACTAATGAAAAACTGTTTTTT. Variable domain in full (rest from reference TRBV9 and TRBJ1-4): DSGVTQTPKHLITATGQRVTLRCSPRSGDLSVYWYQQSLDQGLQFLIQYYNGEERAKGNILERFSAQQFPDLHSELNLSSLELGDSALYFCASSVAVRTNEKLFFGSGTQLSVL.

The chain's CDR3 is CASSLPGTQETQYF. CDR3 nucleotide sequence: TGTGCCAGCAGCTTACCGGGGACTCAAGAGACCCAGTACTTC. The V call is TRBV5-4, the J call TRBJ2-5; D may be TRBD2 (6 bases). Germline CDR1 SGHNT, CDR2 YYREEE (reference sequence). The V gene lost 2 bases and the J gene lost 2 bases, with 10 bases spanning the gap. CDR3 size: 14 residues. The full variable domain, in which reference TRBV5-4 and TRBJ2-5 provide the parts outside the CDR3, is ETGVTQSPTHLIKTRGQQVTLRCSSQSGHNTVSWYQQALGQGPQFIFQYYREEENGRGNFPPRFSGLQFPNYSSELNVNALELDDSALYLCASSLPGTQETQYFGPGTRLLVL.

The V and J genes are TRBV11-2 and TRBJ1-6; D gene ambiguous. The V end lost 1 base, the J end lost 6 bases, and 10 bases lay between the germline ends. Germline V gene sequence: CDR1 SGHAT, CDR2 FQNNGV. The CDR3 loop spans 15 amino acids. In nucleotides, the CDR3 is TGTGCCAGCAGCTTAGCCCCTTCGGGTAATTCACCCCTCCACTTT. This translates into CASSLAPSGNSPLHF. The whole variable domain, remainder taken from reference TRBV11-2 and TRBJ1-6, is EAGVAQSPRYKIIEKRQSVAFWCNPISGHATLYWYQQILGQGPKLLIQFQNNGVVDDSQLPKDRFSAERLKGVDSTLKIQPAKLEDSAVYLCASSLAPSGNSPLHFGNGTRLTVT.

This clone appeared a few times. The rearrangement uses TRBV2 and TRBJ1-2, with TRBD1 as a possible D gene (5 bases). CDR1 and CDR2 (germline): SNHLY, FYNNEI. The CDR3 runs 12 residues. Deletions cut 4 bases from V and 4 bases from J, with 7 bases between. The CDR3 here is CASSGQGYGYTF. DNA of the CDR3: TGTGCCAGCAGTGGCCAGGGCTATGGCTACACCTTC. Supplemented by reference TRBV2 and TRBJ1-2, the full variable domain reads EPEVTQTPSHQVTQMGQEVILRCVPISNHLYFYWYRQILGQKVEFLVSFYNNEISEKSEIFDDQFSVERPDGSNFTLKIRSTKLEDSAMYFCASSGQGYGYTFGSGTRLTVV.

The V call is TRBV27, the J call TRBJ1-2; 8 bases line up with TRBD1. After removal of 5 bases from V and 4 bases from J, the junction contained 6 bases not matched to a gene. The CDR3 consists of 14 residues. The germline V gene encodes CDR1 MNHEY and CDR2 SMNVEV (reference sequence). CDR3 sequence reads: CASSDRGLSYGYTF. As DNA, the CDR3 is TGTGCCAGCAGTGACAGGGGTTTATCCTATGGCTACACCTTC.

This rearrangement joins TRBV14 to TRBJ2-3, with 11 bases fitting TRBD2. From germline, CDR1 is SGHDN and CDR2 FVKESK. With 4 bases clipped from V and 3 bases from J, the junction kept 6 bases outside the gene matches. The CDR3 is 16 amino acids. CDR3 protein: CASSPIAGGRTDTQYF. The CDR3 region has the DNA TGTGCCAGCAGCCCTATAGCGGGGGGGAGAACAGATACGCAGTATTTT.

The chain links TRBV7-3 to TRBJ2-7; weak D call: TRBD2 (6 bases). With 4 bases removed from V and 6 bases from J, the gap between germline ends came to 19 bases. The CDR3 extends over 15 amino acids. Germline assignment: CDR1 SGHTA and CDR2 FQGTGA. The CDR3 is CASSSSAGGRSEQYF. The CDR3 DNA follows: TGTGCCAGCAGCTCGAGTGCCGGGGGACGGAGCGAGCAGTACTTC.

The V and J genes are TRBV5-5 and TRBJ1-1; the D is unclear. CDR1 SGHKS and CDR2 YYEKEE come from the germline V gene (reference sequence). Trimming took 4 bases from V and 7 from J, leaving 8 bases between them. This CDR3 spans 11 amino acids. The CDR3 region has the DNA TGTGCCAGCAGCCCAAACTATGAAGCTTTCTTT. This encodes CASSPNYEAFF.

V usage is TRBV3-1 (or the pseudogene TRBV3-2) and J usage is TRBJ2-3; D unresolved. Trimming cost V 1 base and J 2 bases, with 4 bases left between them. There are 13 residues in the CDR3. Germline V gene data show CDR1 as LGHDT and CDR2 as YNNKEL (reference sequence). CDR3 sequence (DNA): TGTGCCAGCAGCCAAGGTTACACAGATACGCAGTATTTT. It codes for CASSQGYTDTQYF.

This chain links TRBV7-9 with TRBJ1-1; the D is unclear. V was clipped by 5 bases and J by 1 base, with 8 bases between them. Germline values: CDR1 SEHNR, CDR2 FQNEAQ (reference sequence). The CDR3 consists of 13 residues. The DNA of the CDR3 is TGTGCCAGCAGCCCAAACAAGAACACTGAAGCTTTCTTT. Translation: CASSPNKNTEAFF. Supplemented by reference TRBV7-9 and TRBJ1-1, the full variable domain reads DTGVSQNPRHKITKRGQNVTFRCDPISEHNRLYWYRQTLGQGPEFLTYFQNEAQLEKSRLLSDRFSAERPKGSFSTLEIQRTEQGDSAMYLCASSPNKNTEAFFGQGTRLTVV.

This clone has a single count. This rearrangement joins TRBV6-5 to TRBJ1-5; 7 bases are a match to TRBD1. The CDR3 is 15 residues long. J gave up 0 bases and V 6 bases, and 5 bases lay outside the gene matches. Germline CDR1 is MNHEY and CDR2 is SVGAGI. CDR3 sequence: CASSPGGNSNQPQHF. The CDR3 region has the DNA TGTGCCAGCAGCCCAGGGGGGAATAGCAATCAGCCCCAGCATTTT.

The table lists this clone with a few counts. This chain links TRBV15 with TRBJ1-5, with no clear D. Germline CDR1 is LNHNV and CDR2 is YYDKDF (reference sequence). The germline V and J ends were trimmed by 0 bases and 4 bases, with 10 bases remaining between them. CDR3 length: 15 amino acids. CDR3 protein: CATSRDLPDNQPQHF. The CDR3 nucleotides read TGTGCCACCAGCAGAGATTTGCCAGATAATCAGCCCCAGCATTTT.

Only one count was recorded for this clone. This sequence joins TRBV10-2 and TRBJ2-3, with D perhaps matching TRBD2 (6 bases). The CDR3 contains 16 residues. Per germline, CDR1 WSHSY and CDR2 SAAADI. V was cut by 0 bases and J by 0 bases, with 10 bases left in between. DNA for the CDR3: TGCGCCAGCAGTGAGTCCGACCGGGGGAGCACAGATACGCAGTATTTT. Protein product: CASSESDRGSTDTQYF.

With respect to this clone: Germline is not matched at one junction end, which may reflect a read error. The J gene is TRBJ2-1, the V gene TRBV13; 7 nucleotides align to TRBD1. Germline loops: CDR1 PRHDT, CDR2 FYEKMQ (reference sequence). The CDR3 has 12 amino acids. CDR3 residues: CASSSRQGDPLF. In DNA form, the CDR3 reads TGTGCCAGCAGCTCCCGGCAGGGGGACCCTCTCTTC.

This clone was seen a handful of times. The chain uses TRBV18 and TRBJ2-7, with TRBD1 matching 8 bases. CDR1 is KGHSH, CDR2 LQKENI, per germline. CDR3 length: 13 residues. V lost 4 bases, J lost 11 bases, and 10 bases stayed unmatched. DNA for the CDR3: TGTGCCAGCTCACTCGGTCCCGAGACAGGGGAGTACTTC. It translates to CASSLGPETGEYF.

This rearrangement joins TRBV10-2 to TRBJ2-7; unclear D gene. Germline CDR1 WSHSY, CDR2 SAAADI. The ends were cut back, 2 bases at V and 9 bases at J, with 8 bases in the middle. This CDR3 region has 11 residues. The CDR3 sequence: CASSEGVAQYF. DNA for the CDR3: TGCGCCAGCAGTGAGGGAGTAGCGCAGTACTTC.

The chain joins TRBV30 to TRBJ1-2, with a possible D match to TRBD1 (6 bases). The CDR3 covers 14 residues. Germline loops: CDR1 GTSNPN, CDR2 SVGIG (reference sequence). V was cut by 7 bases and J by 2 bases, with 17 bases left in between. CDR3: CASNPVDRNYGYTF. The CDR3 region has the DNA TGTGCCTCGAACCCCGTCGACAGGAACTATGGCTACACCTTC.

This clone was counted only a few times. This chain links TRBV6-5 with TRBJ1-6, with D unclear. Germline values: CDR1 MNHEY, CDR2 SVGAGI. Trimming cost V 7 bases and J 7 bases, with 14 bases left between them. The CDR3 length is 14 residues. This chain's CDR3 is CASKEFLSNSPLHF. CDR3 nucleotide sequence: TGTGCCAGCAAGGAGTTTCTCAGCAATTCACCCCTCCACTTT.

The gene calls are TRBV19 and TRBJ2-5; 8 positions agree with TRBD2. This CDR3 comprises 15 residues. The J segment lost 5 bases and the V segment lost 3 bases, leaving 8 bases of the junction unmatched. CDR1 and CDR2 (germline): LNHDA, SQIVND (reference sequence). The CDR3 bases are TGTGCCAGTAGTATCTCGACTAGCGAGTGGGAGACCCAGTACTTC. Its translation: CASSISTSEWETQYF.